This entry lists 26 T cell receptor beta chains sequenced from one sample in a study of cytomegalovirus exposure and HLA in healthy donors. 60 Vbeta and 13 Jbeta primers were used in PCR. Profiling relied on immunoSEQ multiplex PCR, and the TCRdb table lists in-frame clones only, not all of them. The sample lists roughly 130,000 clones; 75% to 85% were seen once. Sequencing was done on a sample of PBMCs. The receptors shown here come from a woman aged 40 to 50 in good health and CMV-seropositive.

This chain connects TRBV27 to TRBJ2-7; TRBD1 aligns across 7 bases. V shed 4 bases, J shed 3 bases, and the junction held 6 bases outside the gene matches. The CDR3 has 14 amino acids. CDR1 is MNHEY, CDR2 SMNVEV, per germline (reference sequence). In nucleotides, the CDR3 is TGTGCCAGCAGTTCGACAGGGTACGGCTACGAGCAGTACTTC. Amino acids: CASSSTGYGYEQYF.

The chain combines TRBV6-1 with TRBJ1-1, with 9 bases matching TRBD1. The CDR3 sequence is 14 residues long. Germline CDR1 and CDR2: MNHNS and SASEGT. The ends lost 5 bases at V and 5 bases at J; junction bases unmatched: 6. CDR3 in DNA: TGTGCCAGCAGTAACAGGGGGCTCTTAACTGAAGCTTTCTTT. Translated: CASSNRGLLTEAFF.

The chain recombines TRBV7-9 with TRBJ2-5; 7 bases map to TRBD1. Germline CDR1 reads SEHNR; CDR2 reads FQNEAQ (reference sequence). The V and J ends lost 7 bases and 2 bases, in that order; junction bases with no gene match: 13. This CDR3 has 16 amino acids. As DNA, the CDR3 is TGTGCCAGCACCAAAGAAGGGACAGCCCTTCAAGAGACCCAGTACTTC. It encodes CASTKEGTALQETQYF.

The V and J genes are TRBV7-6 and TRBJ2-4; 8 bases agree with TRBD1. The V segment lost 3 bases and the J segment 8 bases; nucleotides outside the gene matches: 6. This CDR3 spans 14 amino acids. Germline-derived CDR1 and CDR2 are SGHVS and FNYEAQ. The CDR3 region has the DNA TGTGCCAGCAGCTTCTTACAGGGGGACGACATTCAGTACTTC. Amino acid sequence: CASSFLQGDDIQYF.

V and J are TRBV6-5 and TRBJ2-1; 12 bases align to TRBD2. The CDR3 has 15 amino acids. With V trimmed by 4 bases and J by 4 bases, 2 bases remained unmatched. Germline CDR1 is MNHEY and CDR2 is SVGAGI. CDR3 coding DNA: TGTGCCAGCAGTTGGGGGACTAGCGGGTACAATGAGCAGTTCTTC. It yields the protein CASSWGTSGYNEQFF.

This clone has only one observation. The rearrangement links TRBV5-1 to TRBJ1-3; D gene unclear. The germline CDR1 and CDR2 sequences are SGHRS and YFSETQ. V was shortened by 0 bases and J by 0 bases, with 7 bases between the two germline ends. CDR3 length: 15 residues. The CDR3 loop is CASSLATDSGNTIYF. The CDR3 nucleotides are TGCGCCAGCAGCTTGGCCACAGACTCTGGAAACACCATATATTTT.

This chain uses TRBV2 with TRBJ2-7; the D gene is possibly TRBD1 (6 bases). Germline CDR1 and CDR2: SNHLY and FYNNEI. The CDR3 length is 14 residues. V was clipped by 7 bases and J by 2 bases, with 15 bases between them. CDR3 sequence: CASTLTGTTYEQYF. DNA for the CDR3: TGTGCCAGCACCCTGACCGGGACAACCTACGAGCAGTACTTC.

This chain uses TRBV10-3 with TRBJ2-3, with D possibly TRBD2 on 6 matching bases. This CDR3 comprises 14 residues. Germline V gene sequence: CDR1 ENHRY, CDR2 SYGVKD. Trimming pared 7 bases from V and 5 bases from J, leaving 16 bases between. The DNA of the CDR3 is TGTGCCATCAATCGGGAGTCCGGCATAGATACGCAGTATTTT. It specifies CAINRESGIDTQYF.

The CDR3 DNA follows: TGTGCCAGCAGCCTAGCGGGGGGCGGCTACGAGCAGTACTTC. Translating it yields CASSLAGGGYEQYF. This sequence joins TRBV14 and TRBJ2-7; 10 positions agree with TRBD2. The germline V gene encodes CDR1 SGHDN and CDR2 FVKESK. The V and J ends lost 4 bases and 3 bases, in that order; junction bases with no gene match: 3. CDR3 length: 14 residues.

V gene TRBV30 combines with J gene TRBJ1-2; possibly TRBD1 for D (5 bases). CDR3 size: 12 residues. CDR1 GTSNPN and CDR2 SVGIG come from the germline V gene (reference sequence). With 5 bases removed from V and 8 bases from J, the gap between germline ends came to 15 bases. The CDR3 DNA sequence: TGTGCCTGGGGGGCAGGGCCGCGGGGCTACACCTTC. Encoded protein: CAWGAGPRGYTF. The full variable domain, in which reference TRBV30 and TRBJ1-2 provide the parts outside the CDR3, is SQTIHQWPATLVQPVGSPLSLECTVEGTSNPNLYWYRQAAGRGLQLLFYSVGIGQISSEVPQNLSASRPQDRQFILSSKKLLLSDSGFYLCAWGAGPRGYTFGSGTRLTVV.

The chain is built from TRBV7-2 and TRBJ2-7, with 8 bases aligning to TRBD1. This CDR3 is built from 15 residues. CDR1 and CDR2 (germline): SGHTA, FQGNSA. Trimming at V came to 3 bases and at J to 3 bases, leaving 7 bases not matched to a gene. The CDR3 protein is CASSLAAGGGYEQYF. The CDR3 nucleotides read TGTGCCAGCAGCTTGGCGGCAGGGGGCGGCTACGAGCAGTACTTC.

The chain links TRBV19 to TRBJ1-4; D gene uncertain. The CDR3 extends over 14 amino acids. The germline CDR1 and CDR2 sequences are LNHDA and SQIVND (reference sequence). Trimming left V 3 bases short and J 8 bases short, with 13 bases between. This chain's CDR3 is CASSIVEGWEKLFF. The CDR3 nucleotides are TGTGCCAGTAGTATCGTGGAGGGTTGGGAAAAACTGTTTTTT.

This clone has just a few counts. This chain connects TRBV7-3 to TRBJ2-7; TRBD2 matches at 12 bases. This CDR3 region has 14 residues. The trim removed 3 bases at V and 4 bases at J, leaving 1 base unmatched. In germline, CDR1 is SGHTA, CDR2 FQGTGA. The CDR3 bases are TGTGCCAGCAGCTTGACTAGCGGGGGTTACGAGCAGTACTTC. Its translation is CASSLTSGGYEQYF.

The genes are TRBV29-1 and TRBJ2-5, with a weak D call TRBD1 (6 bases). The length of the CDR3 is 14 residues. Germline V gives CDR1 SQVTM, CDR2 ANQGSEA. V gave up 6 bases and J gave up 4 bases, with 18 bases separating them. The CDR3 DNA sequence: TGCAGCGTCGACGACCAGGGGTTTACAGAGACCCAGTACTTC. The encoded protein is CSVDDQGFTETQYF. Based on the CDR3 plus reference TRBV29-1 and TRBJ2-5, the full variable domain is SAVISQKPSRDICQRGTSLTIQCQVDSQVTMMFWYRQQPGQSLTLIATANQGSEATYESGFVIDKFPISRPNLTFSTLTVSNMSPEDSSIYLCSVDDQGFTETQYFGPGTRLLVL.

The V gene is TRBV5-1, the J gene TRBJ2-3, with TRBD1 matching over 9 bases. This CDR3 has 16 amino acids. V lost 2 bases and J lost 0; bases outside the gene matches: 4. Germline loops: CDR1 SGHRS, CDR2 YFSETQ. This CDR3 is CASSLYRGPSTDTQYF. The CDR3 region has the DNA TGCGCCAGCAGCTTATACAGGGGGCCGAGCACAGATACGCAGTATTTT.

This CDR3 is CASGLGQLQFF. The DNA for the CDR3 is TGTGCTAGTGGTTTGGGACAGTTGCAGTTCTTC. The chain joins TRBV12-5 to TRBJ2-1, with a possible D match to TRBD1 (5 bases). The CDR3 extends over 11 amino acids. The germline V gene encodes CDR1 LGHNT and CDR2 FRNRAP. Trimming took 1 base from V and 12 from J, leaving 7 bases between them.

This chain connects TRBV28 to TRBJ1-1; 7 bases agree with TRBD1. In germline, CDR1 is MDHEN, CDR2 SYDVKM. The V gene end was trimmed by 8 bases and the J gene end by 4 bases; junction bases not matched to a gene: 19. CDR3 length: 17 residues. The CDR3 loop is CASGGPGQITAATEAFF. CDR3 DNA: TGTGCCAGCGGGGGCCCGGGACAGATCACTGCCGCCACTGAAGCTTTCTTT.

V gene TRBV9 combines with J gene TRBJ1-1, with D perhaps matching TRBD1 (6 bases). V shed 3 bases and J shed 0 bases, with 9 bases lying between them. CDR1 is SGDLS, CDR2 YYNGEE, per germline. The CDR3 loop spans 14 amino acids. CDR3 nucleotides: TGTGCCAGCAGCGCGACAGGTCTGAACACTGAAGCTTTCTTT. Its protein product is CASSATGLNTEAFF.

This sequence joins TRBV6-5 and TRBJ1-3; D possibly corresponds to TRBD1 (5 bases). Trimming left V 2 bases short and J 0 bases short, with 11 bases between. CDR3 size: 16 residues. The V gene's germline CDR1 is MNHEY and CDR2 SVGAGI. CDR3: CASSYGTSSSGNTIYF. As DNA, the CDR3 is TGTGCCAGCAGTTACGGGACTTCGTCCTCTGGAAACACCATATATTTT.

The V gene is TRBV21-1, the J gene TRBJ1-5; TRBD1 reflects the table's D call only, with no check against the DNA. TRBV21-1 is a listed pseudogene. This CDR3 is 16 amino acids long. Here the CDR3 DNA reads TGTGCCAGCAGCAAAACGTGGACAGGGGGCAATCAGCCCCAGCATTTT. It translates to CASSKTWTGGNQPQHF.

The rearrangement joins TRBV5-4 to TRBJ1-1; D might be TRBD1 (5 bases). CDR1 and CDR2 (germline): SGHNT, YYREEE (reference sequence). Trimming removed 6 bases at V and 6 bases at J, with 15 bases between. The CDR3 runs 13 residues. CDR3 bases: TGTGCCAGCAAGCGGGGGTCGGCGCCTGAAGCTTTCTTT. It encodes CASKRGSAPEAFF.

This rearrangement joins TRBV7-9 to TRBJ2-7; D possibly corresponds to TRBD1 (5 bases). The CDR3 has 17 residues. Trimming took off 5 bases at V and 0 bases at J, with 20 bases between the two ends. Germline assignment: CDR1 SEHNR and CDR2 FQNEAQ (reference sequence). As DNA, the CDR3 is TGTGCCAGCAGCATTATCCAGAAGCGTCAGGGCTCCTACGAGCAGTACTTC. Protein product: CASSIIQKRQGSYEQYF.

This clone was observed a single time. The CDR3 region is CASSEARGGNTIYF. The CDR3 bases are TGTGCCAGCAGTGAAGCACGGGGTGGAAACACCATATATTTT. The chain joins TRBV2 to TRBJ1-3; the D is unclear. The ends were cut back, 0 bases at V and 3 bases at J, with 6 bases in the middle. Germline-derived CDR1 and CDR2 are SNHLY and FYNNEI. This CDR3 spans 14 amino acids.

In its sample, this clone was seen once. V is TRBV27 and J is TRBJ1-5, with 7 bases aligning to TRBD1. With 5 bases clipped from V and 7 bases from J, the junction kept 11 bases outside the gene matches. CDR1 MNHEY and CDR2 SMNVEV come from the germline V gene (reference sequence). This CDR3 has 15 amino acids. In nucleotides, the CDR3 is TGTGCCAGCAGTCCCCAGACAGGGTTCGAGCAGCCCCAGCATTTT. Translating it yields CASSPQTGFEQPQHF.

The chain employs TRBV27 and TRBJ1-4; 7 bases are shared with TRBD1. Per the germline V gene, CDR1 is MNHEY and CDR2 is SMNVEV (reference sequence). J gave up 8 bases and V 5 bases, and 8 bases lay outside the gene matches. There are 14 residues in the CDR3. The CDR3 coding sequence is TGTGCCAGCAGTCCCCGGGACAGTGCCGAAAAACTGTTTTTT. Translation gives CASSPRDSAEKLFF.

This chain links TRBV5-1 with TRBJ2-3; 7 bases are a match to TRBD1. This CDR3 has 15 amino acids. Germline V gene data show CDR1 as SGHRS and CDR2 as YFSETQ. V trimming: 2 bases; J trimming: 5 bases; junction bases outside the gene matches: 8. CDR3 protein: CASSLTSTGQDTQYF. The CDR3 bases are TGCGCCAGCAGCTTAACATCGACAGGGCAAGATACGCAGTATTTT.